The present T cell receptor (beta chain) was sequenced within a study of multiple sclerosis patients with progressive multifocal leukoencephalopathy. Findings of the study overall: Lower normalized Shannon entropy suggested reduced TRB diversity in most PML patients. Whether JC virus or general immunocompromise explains the findings remained unclear.

Sequenced by immunoSEQ multiplex PCR; TCRdb stores in-frame clones only, minus some. The data contain approximately 27,000 clones, approximately 85% of them singletons. This sample's time point: time of PML onset. PML was confirmed by JC virus DNA in cerebrospinal fluid. This CDR3 spans 18 amino acids. The germline V gene has CDR1 SSHAT and CDR2 FNYEAQ (reference sequence). In the case of this clone: Its target is unknown. The junction departs from the called germline gene at one end, perhaps through a read error.

The sequencing used PBMCs, collected from a patient treated with natalizumab. This chain uses TRBV7-7 with TRBJ2-1; D perhaps matches TRBD1 (6 bases). The source is a woman in her 30s with progressive multifocal leukoencephalopathy. CDR3 in amino acids: CASSLRTFSGTSHNEQFF. The CDR3 DNA reads TGTGCTAGCAGCCTAAGGACATTTTCCGGGACATCTCACAATGAGCAGTTCTTC.